Shown below are 3 T cell receptor beta chains from a single sample sequenced in a study of control samples from healthy donors and cancer patients. Produced via immunoSEQ multiplex PCR; TCRdb's table is partial and in-frame only. The profile shows around 77,000 clones, about 92% of them singletons. The sequencing input was blood. These receptors came from a woman in her fifties or sixties in good health.

The chain has TRBV7-6 and TRBJ1-4; TRBD1 aligns across 8 bases. The CDR3 spans 14 residues. The J segment lost 4 bases and the V segment lost 5 bases, leaving 3 bases of the junction unmatched. Germline V CDR1 and CDR2: SGHVS, FNYEAQ. For the CDR3, the DNA is TGTGCCAGCAGCATCGGACAGGGTAATGAAAAACTGTTTTTT. The encoded protein is CASSIGQGNEKLFF.

V is TRBV15 and J is TRBJ2-3; 14 bases fit TRBD2. Germline CDR1 reads LNHNV; CDR2 reads YYDKDF (reference sequence). After removal of 5 bases from V and 3 bases from J, the junction contained 4 bases not matched to a gene. The CDR3 totals 16 residues. The CDR3 DNA is TGTGCCACCAGCTCCTGGACTAGCGGGGGGACAGATACGCAGTATTTT. Its protein product is CATSSWTSGGTDTQYF.

This chain connects TRBV9 to TRBJ1-3, with 8 bases matching TRBD1. Looked up from germline, CDR1 is SGDLS and CDR2 is YYNGEE. After removal of 3 bases from V and 3 bases from J, the junction contained 2 bases not matched to a gene. The CDR3 is made up of 14 amino acids. CDR3 DNA sequence: TGTGCCAGCAGCGATGACAGGGGTGGAAACACCATATATTTT. Translated, it gives CASSDDRGGNTIYF.